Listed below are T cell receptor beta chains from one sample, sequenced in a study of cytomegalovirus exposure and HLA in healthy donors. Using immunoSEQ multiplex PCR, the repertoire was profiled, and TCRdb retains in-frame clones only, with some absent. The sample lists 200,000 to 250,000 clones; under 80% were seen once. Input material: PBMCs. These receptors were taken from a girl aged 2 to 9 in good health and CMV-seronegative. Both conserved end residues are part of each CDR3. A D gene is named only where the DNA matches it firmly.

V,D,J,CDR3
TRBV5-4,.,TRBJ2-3,CASMESADTQYF
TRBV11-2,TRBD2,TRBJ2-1,CASTRPGGNEQFF
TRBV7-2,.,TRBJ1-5,CASTYPGQPQHF
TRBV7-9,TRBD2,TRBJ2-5,CASSLRTSGETQYF
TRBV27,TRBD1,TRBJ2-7,CASSLTAGGPYEQYF
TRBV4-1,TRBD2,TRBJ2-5,CASSQEVREGQETQYF
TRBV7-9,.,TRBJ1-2,CASSLGLDGYTF
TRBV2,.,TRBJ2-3,CASVDGAGAPLDTQYF
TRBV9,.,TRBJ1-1,CASSVVTGGEAFF
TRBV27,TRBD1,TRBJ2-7,CASTSWTGNEQYF
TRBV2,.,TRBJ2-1,CASSDLVGREQFF
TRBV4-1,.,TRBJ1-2,CASSQPFSRGPANYGYTF
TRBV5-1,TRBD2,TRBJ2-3,CASSQGLVLSTDTQYF
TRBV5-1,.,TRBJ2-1,CASSSNGSPNEQFF
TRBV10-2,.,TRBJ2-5,CASSGVTGIQETQYF
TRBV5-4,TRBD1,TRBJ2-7,CASSLQGWAYEQYF
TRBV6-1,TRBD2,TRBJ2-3,CASSESGSGTDTQYF
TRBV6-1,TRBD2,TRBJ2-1,CAGGTSGGLYNEQFF
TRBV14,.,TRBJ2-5,CASSRENEETQYF
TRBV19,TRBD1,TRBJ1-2,CASNLGGQNNYGYTF
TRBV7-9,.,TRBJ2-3,CASSWTGASTDTQYF
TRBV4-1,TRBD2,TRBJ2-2,CASSQDVGGLAGAGELFF
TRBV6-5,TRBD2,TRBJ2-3,CASSYLTSGGADTQYF
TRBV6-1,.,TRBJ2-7,CASSAYRSYEQYF
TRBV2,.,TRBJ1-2,CASTRGNNYGYTF
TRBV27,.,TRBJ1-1,CASSSVNTEAFF
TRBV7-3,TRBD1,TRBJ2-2,CASSHTGGTGELFF
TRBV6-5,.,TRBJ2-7,CASSYDWSAGIEQYF
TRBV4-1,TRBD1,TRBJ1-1,CASSLGQGYVGTEAFF
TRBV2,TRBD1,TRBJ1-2,CASSDWKGTGLGYTF
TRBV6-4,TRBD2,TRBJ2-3,CASRSSGRGHGDTQYF
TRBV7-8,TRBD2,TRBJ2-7,CASSLRTSGPRDEQYF
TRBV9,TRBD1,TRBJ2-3,CASSVTGDTQYF
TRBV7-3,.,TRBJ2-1,CGTNEQFF
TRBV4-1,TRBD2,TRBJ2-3,CASSPTPIAGLGGATQYF
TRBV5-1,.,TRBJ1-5,CASSLGEFNQPQHF
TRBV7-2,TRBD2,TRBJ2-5,CASSLTSGIQETQYF
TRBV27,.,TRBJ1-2,CASRGGNYGYTF
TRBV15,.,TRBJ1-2,CATSRQDPSPKGYTF
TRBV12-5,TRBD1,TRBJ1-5,CASGKQGTGNQPQHF
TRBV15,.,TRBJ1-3,CATSRDLKLSSGNTIYF
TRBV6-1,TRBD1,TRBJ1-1,CATSLTGDTEAFF
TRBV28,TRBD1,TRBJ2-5,CASRTGGQETQYF
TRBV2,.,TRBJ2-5,CASSALKETQYF
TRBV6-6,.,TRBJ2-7,CASSSTGTSEQYF
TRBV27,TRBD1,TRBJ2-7,CASSLAGGTYEQYF
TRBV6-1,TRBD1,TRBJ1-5,CASSEGQGPQPQHF
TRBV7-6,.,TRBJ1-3,CASSPGGRSGNTIYF
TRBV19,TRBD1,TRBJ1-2,CASSVDRDAGYTF
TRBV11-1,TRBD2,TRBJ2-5,CASSPTRLAEETQYF
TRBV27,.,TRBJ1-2,CASSPSVGGVGYTF
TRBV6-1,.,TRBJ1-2,CATRSNYGYTF
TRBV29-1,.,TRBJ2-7,CSVQTAGEQYF
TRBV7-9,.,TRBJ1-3,CATGRGSGNTIYF